This TCR beta chain stems from a study of vaccination and CD4 T cells after COVID-19. For the study at large: A CEFX pool, an HIV-1 Nef pool, or no peptide went to control cultures.

Comment on this clonotype: Its antigen is not known.

Treatment denoted: roughly 11-day PBMC culture with coronavirus spike peptide pools or control peptides (ViraFEST assay). With peptide pools, ViraFEST first expanded antigen-specific T cells and afterwards sequenced their TCRs. Findings of the study overall: In convalescent patients, a median roughly 86% of post-vaccine SARS-CoV-2-reactive clones appeared only after vaccination. Post-vaccination reactive clonotypes (median approximately 38) did not differ significantly from post-infection (about 21).

This CDR3 is 14 amino acids long. The germline V gene has CDR1 SGHRS and CDR2 YFSETQ. J lost 5 bases, V lost 4 bases, and 7 bases had no gene match. Sequenced with the Oncomine TCR Beta short-read assay was DNA taken from cultured CD4+ T cells. From the PCR reads, TCRdb called clonotypes with MiXCR, one entry per CDR3 protein. Counted here are 15,000 to 20,000 distinct CDR3 sequences, 35% to 50% occurring once; the ten biggest clones make up approximately 15%. The sequence came from a human donor who had recovered from COVID-19. Sequencing input: CD4+ T cells from blood, cultured in vitro. This chain joins TRBV5-1 and TRBJ2-3; TRBD2 aligns across 7 bases. CDR3 DNA sequence: TGCGCCAGCAGCCCGGGGGGAGTTTTAGATACGCAGTATTTT. This gives the protein CASSPGGVLDTQYF.